The rows below give T cell receptor beta chains drawn from one sample of a study of metastatic and nonmetastatic thyroid tumors. TCRdb called clones again from the PCR reads with MiXCR. The sample yields 80,000 to 85,000 clones, roughly an eighth seen once. Sequenced material: tumor tissue. These receptors were taken from a female donor with papillary thyroid cancer or a benign thyroid nodule (not recorded which). Some clones in this sample may be carry-over from other donors' samples. CDR3s leave out the opening cysteine and the closing phenylalanine or tryptophan. Only part of the rows carry a size: once, few, many, or a class if the clone is expanded.

cdr3_length clone_size v_call cdr3_aa
15 - TRBV27 ASSLGGPSGATGELF
12 many TRBV18 ASSPLGTQETQY
12 few TRBV6-2/TRBV6-3 ASSSLGWAGEQY
12 many TRBV19 ASSIGHSGNTIY
13 few TRBV19 ASSQLGTYTDTQY
12 many TRBV27 ASSRGAPPGSQH
12 - TRBV18 ASSPGGGRNTIY
12 many TRBV5-1 ASSLGMGSTEAF
12 many TRBV5-5 ASSFGDSGNTIY
13 many TRBV2 ASSKTSGGKNIQY
11 many TRBV11-3 ASSLVGRETQY
14 many TRBV14 ASSQDMRKGGYEQY
12 few TRBV28 ASSPVGSNQPQH
12 many TRBV2 ASRGRHTSETQY
15 - TRBV20-1 SARDWGTSGSYNWQF
12 many TRBV6-1 ASSWDRSSYEQY
12 many TRBV19 ASSMSHRLYEQY
16 many TRBV24-1 ATSDLRPSDQGSDTQY
13 many TRBV9 ASSVEAGPSYEQY
11 many TRBV20-1 SARAGFTYEQY
13 many TRBV6-6 ASSYTRSSQETQY
10 - TRBV6-5 ARLAGVETQY
13 - TRBV5-4 ASSPGHDFNEKLF
16 many TRBV6-1 ASCGSGYPGSSTYEQY
12 many TRBV29-1 SVGGGQGKNGYT
9 many TRBV10-3 AISLNYVYT
14 - TRBV10-3 AISGQGGSGANVLT
13 - TRBV3-1 ASSQVRTGGEKLF
11 many TRBV12-5 ASAPQGYEGYT
11 many TRBV27 ASRSVVAERYT
15 - TRBV4-1 ASSQELRGGGVYYQY
12 many TRBV5-1 ASSLEDPPYEQY
13 few TRBV5-5 ASSLSLYSNQPQH
13 many TRBV20-1 SARLGRRTSETQY
11 many TRBV5-4 ASSLVGQETQY
12 - TRBV18 ASSRGTGNQPQH
12 few TRBV4-1 ASSPGGSTDTQY
13 many TRBV7-2 ASSLTRLGRETQY
16 - TRBV3-1 ASSQKNSTSDSNQPQH
13 few TRBV11-3 ASSLGQGLTDTQY
9 many TRBV3-1 ASSFHGELF
12 many TRBV12-3/TRBV12-4 ASKSRLGSYEQY
11 many TRBV27 ASRLAGDNEQF
11 many TRBV29-1 SVDPGAGQPQH
10 many TRBV10-1 ASSGQGDEQF
13 medium-sized TRBV11-3 ASSPVGSFYNEQF
12 many TRBV15 ATSRDRSGNEQF
9 many TRBV2 ATGTAYGYT
10 many TRBV30 AWSTGVETQY
13 many TRBV14 ASSQDLGLTDTQY
13 few TRBV15 ATSRPSLQANEQF
10 many TRBV6-2/TRBV6-3 ASSWGVDTQY
12 many TRBV7-7 ASSPPGQGNEQF
13 many TRBV29-1 SVERGRSSYNEQF
16 many TRBV30 AWSVHLNSPIFAGELF
12 many TRBV11-2 ASSLGGESYEQY